Following are 23 T cell receptor beta chains from one sample sequenced in a study of CD8+CD57+ T cells in acquired aplastic anemia. Both TCR beta VDJ combination and CDR3 sequence profiling were carried out. Genomic DNA was the template for this profiling. TCRdb called the reads again in MiXCR, with one record for every CDR3 protein. The sample has 450,000 to 550,000 distinct CDR3 sequences, more than 25% seen once. The authors sequenced patients whose flow cytometry had shown CD8+CD57+ cell expansion. The sequencing sample was made of sorted CD4+, CD8+, or CD8+CD57+ T cells (not recorded which) from PBMCs. All receptors derive from a human donor with aplastic anemia.

The chain uses TRBV5-1 and TRBJ1-1, with no clear D. Trimming pared 0 bases from V and 1 base from J, leaving 7 bases between. Germline lookup yields CDR1 SGHRS and CDR2 YFSETQ. The CDR3 totals 14 residues. The CDR3 sequence is CASSLVAENTEAFF. DNA for the CDR3: TGCGCCAGCAGCTTGGTAGCAGAGAACACTGAAGCTTTCTTT.

The sample holds many counts of this clonotype. This chain uses TRBV12-3 or TRBV12-4 with TRBJ1-1; D is unresolved. The CDR3 contains 13 residues. The V gene lost 6 bases and the J gene lost 2 bases, with 10 bases spanning the gap. CDR3 residues: CASRQQLNTEAFF. In DNA form, the CDR3 reads TGTGCCAGCAGACAACAGCTAAACACTGAAGCTTTCTTT.

On this clonotype itself: A junction boundary mismatches the germline segment, possibly from a read error. V usage is TRBV10-3 and J usage is TRBJ1-2; 7 bases match TRBD1. This CDR3 contains 12 residues. Germline CDR1 and CDR2: ENHRY and SYGVKD. The CDR3 nucleotides read TGTGCCATCAGTGAGCCCCAGTTAGGGACAGCCTTC. Its protein product is CAISEPQLGTAF.

A remark on this clonotype: Given the absence of the conserved phenylalanine or tryptophan at the CDR3 end, a read error is likely. V gene TRBV24-1 combines with J gene TRBJ1-6; no clear D. Trimming cost V 4 bases and J 5 bases, with 11 bases left between them. Germline lookup yields CDR1 KGHDR and CDR2 SFDVKD. The CDR3 runs 15 residues. The CDR3 spells CATSERAHDNSPLHS. Written as DNA, the CDR3 is TGTGCCACCAGTGAACGGGCGCATGATAATTCACCCCTCCACTCT.

The V gene is TRBV7-1, the J gene TRBJ1-1, with 9 bases that match TRBD1. TRBV7-1 is annotated as an ORF whose role is uncertain. The CDR3 covers 19 residues. Losses at the gene ends were 2 bases for V and 2 bases for J; bases not matched to a gene: 15. CDR3 coding DNA: TGTGCCAGCAGCTCACACCGTTCGGGACAGGGCTCGATTAACACTGAAGCTTTCTTT. It codes for CASSSHRSGQGSINTEAFF.

This chain connects TRBV30 to TRBJ2-6, with TRBD1 as a possible D gene (5 bases). The CDR3 has 13 residues. Trimming took off 5 bases at V and 1 base at J, with 6 bases between the two ends. From germline, CDR1 is GTSNPN and CDR2 SVGIG (reference sequence). The CDR3 DNA is TGTGCCTGGCACAGGTCTGGGGCCAACGTCCTGACTTTC. Encoded protein: CAWHRSGANVLTF.

This sequence joins TRBV9 and TRBJ2-1; 11 bases are shared with TRBD1. This CDR3 comprises 16 residues. With V trimmed by 3 bases and J by 5 bases, 7 bases remained unmatched. From germline, CDR1 is SGDLS and CDR2 YYNGEE. DNA of the CDR3: TGTGCCAGCAGCGCCCATCCGGGACAGGGGGACAATGAGCAGTTCTTC. This sequence encodes CASSAHPGQGDNEQFF.

The rearrangement joins TRBV4-2 to TRBJ2-7, with 12 bases that match TRBD2. V was pared by 3 bases and J by 0 bases, with 6 bases of the junction left unmatched. From germline, CDR1 is LGHNA and CDR2 YNFKEQ. The CDR3 extends over 17 amino acids. CDR3 nucleotides: TGTGCCAGCAGCCAGGGACTAGCGGGCCGCAGCTCCTACGAGCAGTACTTC. Translation: CASSQGLAGRSSYEQYF.

V usage is TRBV5-4 and J usage is TRBJ1-2; the D gene is possibly TRBD1 (5 bases). Trimming shortened V by 3 bases and J by 7 bases, and 19 bases separated the two germline ends. The CDR3 totals 15 residues. From germline, CDR1 is SGHNT and CDR2 YYREEE (reference sequence). The DNA for the CDR3 is TGTGCCAGCAGCTCCTGGACGTCTAGGGGTTCTGGCTACACCTTC. Its translation: CASSSWTSRGSGYTF.

Comments on this clonotype: A much larger clone lies a single base off, so this may be a read error. J is TRBJ2-1 and V is TRBV7-3; the match to TRBD1 covers 9 bases. J was trimmed by 5 bases and V by 5 bases; bases with no gene match: 7. This CDR3 comprises 15 residues. CDR1 is SGHTA and CDR2 is FQGTGA in the germline V gene. The DNA for the CDR3 is TGTGCCAGCAGCACGGGACAGGGAATCAACAATGAGCAGTTCTTC. It yields the protein CASSTGQGINNEQFF.

V usage is TRBV11-1 and J usage is TRBJ2-1, with 7 bases lining up with TRBD2. The CDR3 sequence is 16 residues long. Germline lookup yields CDR1 SGHAT and CDR2 FQDESV (reference sequence). The trim removed 5 bases at V and 7 bases at J, leaving 14 bases unmatched. CDR3 bases: TGTGCCAGCAGCCCCGGCGGTCTAGCGGTCATAAATGAGCAGTTCTTC. Residues: CASSPGGLAVINEQFF.

About this clonotype: This may come from a read error, since a much larger clone is one base off. The J gene is TRBJ1-2, the V gene TRBV19; D remains unclear. There are 13 residues in the CDR3. In germline, CDR1 is LNHDA, CDR2 SQIVND (reference sequence). CDR3 bases: TGTGCCATCTCTCGGAGTCCTAACTATGGCCACACCTTC. This sequence encodes CAISRSPNYGHTF.

This clonotype appeared a few times. The chain combines TRBV24-1 with TRBJ1-2, with unresolved D. The CDR3 totals 11 residues. V was clipped by 3 bases and J by 6 bases, with 4 bases between them. Germline lookup yields CDR1 KGHDR and CDR2 SFDVKD. CDR3 coding DNA: TGTGCCACCAGTGATCCGAATGGCTACACCTTC. Its translation: CATSDPNGYTF.

This clonotype has just a few counts. This chain connects TRBV4-1 to TRBJ2-7; 9 bases align to TRBD1. In germline, CDR1 is MGHRA, CDR2 YSYEKL. There are 15 residues in the CDR3. The J segment lost 6 bases and the V segment lost 1 base, leaving 7 bases of the junction unmatched. The CDR3 loop reads CASSQAQDRGVEQYF. In nucleotides, the CDR3 is TGCGCCAGCAGCCAAGCTCAGGACAGGGGCGTCGAGCAGTACTTC.

This clonotype was picked up a small number of times. V is TRBV9 and J is TRBJ2-3; possible D gene TRBD2, 6 bases. The CDR3 extends over 16 amino acids. Germline values: CDR1 SGDLS, CDR2 YYNGEE. Deletions cut 8 bases from V and 4 bases from J, with 23 bases between. The CDR3 region has the DNA TGTGCCAGTACTCCCTCCCCCCCGGGAGTTTCAGATACGCAGTATTTT. Amino acid sequence: CASTPSPPGVSDTQYF.

On this clonotype itself: A single base separates this from a much larger clone, so it may be a read error. The CDR3 nucleotides read TGTGCCAGTAGTACTTGGACATATAGCAATCAGCCCCAGCATTTT. It yields the protein CASSTWTYSNQPQHF. The V and J genes are TRBV19 and TRBJ1-5, with D perhaps matching TRBD1 (5 bases). The CDR3 runs 15 residues. Germline-derived CDR1 and CDR2 are LNHDA and SQIVND (reference sequence). The V end lost 4 bases, the J end lost 0 bases, and 10 bases lay between the germline ends.

This clonotype was found a few times. The rearrangement joins TRBV29-1 to TRBJ2-7; TRBD1 matches at 7 bases. V trimming: 8 bases; J trimming: 3 bases; junction bases outside the gene matches: 7. From germline, CDR1 is SQVTM and CDR2 ANQGSEA. The CDR3 length is 12 residues. This CDR3 is CSRKTGFYEQYF. The CDR3 nucleotides are TGCAGCCGTAAGACAGGGTTCTACGAGCAGTACTTC.

This chain links TRBV20-1 with TRBJ2-5; D unresolved. This CDR3 has 15 residues. V lost 0 bases and J 1 base, leaving 12 bases between the germline ends. The germline V gene has CDR1 DFQATT and CDR2 SNEGSKA (reference sequence). CDR3 loop: CSARDPGPSQETQYF. The CDR3 nucleotides read TGCAGTGCTAGAGATCCCGGGCCCTCCCAAGAGACCCAGTACTTC.

This clonotype was counted at least ten times. The V gene is TRBV7-9, the J gene TRBJ1-4, with D possibly being TRBD1 (5 bases). Germline V CDR1 and CDR2: SEHNR, FQNEAQ (reference sequence). The V end was cut by 7 bases, the J end by 6 bases, with 12 bases between. The CDR3 has 13 residues. CDR3 amino acids: CASTPPGDEKLFF. The CDR3 DNA is TGTGCCAGCACCCCCCCGGGGGATGAAAAACTGTTTTTT.

This rearrangement joins TRBV6-1 to TRBJ2-2; D call uncertain. The CDR3 consists of 14 residues. With 4 bases removed from V and 1 base from J, the gap between germline ends came to 7 bases. Germline V gene lookup returns CDR1 MNHNS and CDR2 SASEGT. CDR3 residues: CASSVAGNTGELFF. For the CDR3, the DNA is TGTGCCAGCAGTGTTGCAGGGAACACCGGGGAGCTGTTTTTT.

To note about this clonotype: A much larger clonotype is one base distant, so this may be a read error. Because the CDR3 is missing its conserved closing phenylalanine or tryptophan, this is likely a read error. The chain uses TRBV25-1 and TRBJ2-7, with 11 bases fitting TRBD1. This CDR3 region has 16 residues. V lost 5 bases to trimming and J lost 5 bases; unmatched junction nucleotides: 11. CDR1 MGHDK and CDR2 SYGVNS come from the germline V gene. CDR3 residues: CASSLAGTGGMNEQYL. CDR3 nucleotide sequence: TGTGCCAGCAGTTTAGCTGGGACAGGGGGTATGAACGAGCAGTACCTC.

The chain is built from TRBV20-1 and TRBJ2-5, with 10 bases fitting TRBD2. Looked up from germline, CDR1 is DFQATT and CDR2 is SNEGSKA (reference sequence). The CDR3 length is 13 residues. The V gene end was trimmed by 6 bases and the J gene end by 4 bases; junction bases not matched to a gene: 5. CDR3 DNA sequence: TGCAGTGCCGTCACTAGCGGGACAGAGACCCAGTACTTC. It translates to CSAVTSGTETQYF.

The chain combines TRBV19 with TRBJ2-2; tentatively, D is TRBD1 or TRBD2 (5 bases each). Germline V gene lookup returns CDR1 LNHDA and CDR2 SQIVND (reference sequence). The CDR3 runs 14 residues. V lost 9 bases to trimming and J lost 3 bases, with 14 bases between them. The CDR3 DNA follows: TGTGCCAGCGGGGCAGGGACGGACACCGGGGAGCTGTTTTTT. This sequence encodes CASGAGTDTGELFF.